This paragraph reports one TCR beta chain. What it binds is not known. This record comes from a study of graft-versus-host responses after intestinal transplantation. Overall study: Transplants given to recipients were multivisceral, liver-intestinal, or isolated intestinal.

The germline CDR1 and CDR2 sequences are SGHRS and YFSETQ. There are 13 residues in the CDR3. Losses at the gene ends were 3 bases for V and 5 bases for J; bases not matched to a gene: 2. The protocol was immunoSEQ multiplex PCR, while the TCRdb copy is restricted to in-frame clones and leaves out a portion. The data show tens of thousands of clones, about 89% seen once. Study-wide findings and caveats: Allografts of one patient group, those with graft-donor T cell macrochimerism, had high graft-versus-host to host-versus-graft clonal ratios. With peak circulating GvH clone levels came an association with early post-transplant HvG declines.

The sample here was unstimulated CD4+ T cells sorted from spleen or lymph node cells, taken before intestinal transplant. This receptor was taken from a human donor who received an intestinal transplant. V and J are TRBV5-1 and TRBJ1-2, with TRBD1 matching 9 bases. The CDR3 region is CASSWDREYGYTF. The CDR3 nucleotides are TGCGCCAGCAGCTGGGACAGGGAATATGGCTACACCTTC.